These 8 T cell receptor beta chains were all obtained from the same sample, sequenced in a study of blood T cells in healthy people across ages. A J-beta primer mix and a sample-barcoded 5' primer were used in a second PCR of roughly 6 to 11 cycles. Via MiXCR, TCRdb re-called the 5' RACE reads, giving one row per CDR3 protein. The sample lists around 750,000 distinct CDR3 sequences, roughly 53% seen once, with approximately 40% in the top ten. The specimen was blood. All receptors come from a man older than 75 in good health.

This clonotype was seen a few times. Its ends do not fully match the called genes, so a read error is possible. The genes are TRBV18 and TRBJ2-1; the D call may be TRBD1 or TRBD2 (5 bases each). Germline CDR1 reads KGHSH; CDR2 reads LQKENI. The CDR3 runs to 15 residues. The CDR3 region is CASSEGPSSYNEQFF. CDR3 sequence (DNA): TGTGCTAGCTCAGAGGGGCCGAGCTCCTACAATGAGCAGTTCTTC. Supplemented by reference TRBV18 and TRBJ2-1, the full variable domain reads NAGVMQNPRHLVRRRGQEARLRCSPMKGHSHVYWYRQLPEEGLKFMVYLQKENIIDESGMPKERFSAEFPKEGPSILRIQQVVRGDSAAYFCASSEGPSSYNEQFFGPGTRLTVL.

The rearrangement links TRBV27 to TRBJ2-1, with 10 bases fitting TRBD2. The CDR3 covers 20 residues. V was clipped by 3 bases and J by 6 bases; unmatched bases: 20. CDR1 and CDR2 (germline): MNHEY, SMNVEV (reference sequence). The CDR3 coding sequence is TGTGCCAGCAGTTTCCGTTGGCTAGCGGGAGCTATGAGGGCTCCCAATGAGCAGTTCTTC. This translates into CASSFRWLAGAMRAPNEQFF.

This clonotype has more than one count but fewer than ten. The chain couples TRBV20-1 to TRBJ2-5, with 7 bases lining up with TRBD1. This CDR3 has 15 amino acids. V dropped 6 bases and J dropped 2; count of bases not matched to a gene: 12. CDR1 is DFQATT and CDR2 is SNEGSKA in the germline V gene (reference sequence). The CDR3 protein is CSASGVWTGQETQYF. DNA for the CDR3: TGCAGTGCCAGCGGAGTCTGGACAGGACAAGAGACCCAGTACTTC.

This clonotype was counted between two and nine times. V usage is TRBV25-1 and J usage is TRBJ1-2; TRBD1 might be the D (5 bases). CDR1 is MGHDK, CDR2 SYGVNS, per germline. The length of the CDR3 is 15 residues. Between the trimmed V and J ends, which lost 3 bases and 0 bases, there was a span of 11 bases. CDR3 nucleotide sequence: TGTGCCAGCAGTGACTTACGGGGGTCTAACTATGGCTACACCTTC. The encoded protein is CASSDLRGSNYGYTF.

The chain uses TRBV20-1 and TRBJ1-1; tentative D call: TRBD1 (5 bases). Germline-derived CDR1 and CDR2 are DFQATT and SNEGSKA (reference sequence). The V end was cut by 2 bases, the J end by 4 bases, with 17 bases between. The CDR3 spans 15 residues. The CDR3 DNA reads as TGCAGTGCTAGACAGGGCGCCCTCGTGGGCACTGAAGCTTTCTTT. It yields the protein CSARQGALVGTEAFF.

The J gene is TRBJ2-1, the V gene TRBV2, with D unresolved. Germline values: CDR1 SNHLY, CDR2 FYNNEI. Trimming cost V 0 bases and J 4 bases, with 13 bases left between them. This CDR3 is built from 16 residues. In DNA, the CDR3 is TGTGCCAGCAGTGAAGCTTTGCCGTACCCTTACAATGAGCAGTTCTTC. Encoded protein: CASSEALPYPYNEQFF.

The V gene is TRBV29-1, the J gene TRBJ2-5; 11 bases map to TRBD2. Germline assignment: CDR1 SQVTM and CDR2 ANQGSEA. Germline trimming cut 6 bases from V and 11 bases from J; bases unmatched to any gene: 14. This CDR3 has 14 residues. CDR3 nucleotide sequence: TGCAGCGTCGCCAAACTAGCGGGAGATGGGGAGCAGTACTTC. Encoded protein: CSVAKLAGDGEQYF.

The CDR3 coding sequence is TGTGCCATCAGTGAGGGGCAGCTATGGGGCTACACCTTC. It encodes CAISEGQLWGYTF. V and J are TRBV10-3 and TRBJ1-2, with D hard to call. Trimming removed 2 bases at V and 8 bases at J, with 12 bases between. The CDR3 consists of 13 residues. Germline V CDR1 and CDR2: ENHRY, SYGVKD.